These 10 T cell receptor beta chains originate from one sample sequenced in a study of T cell repertoires and Cas9 in healthy adults. Profiling relied on immunoSEQ multiplex PCR, and the TCRdb table lists in-frame clones only, not all of them. Of about 20,000 clones listed, about 90% were seen once; the top ten hold 1.5% to 1.8%. The sample comprised CD4+ effector T cells (CD127+, CD25-, CD137-, CD154-) from PBMCs; culture status not recorded. The receptors derive from a human donor in good health.

V is TRBV4-1 and J is TRBJ1-6; D remains unclear. Deletions cut 0 bases from V and 7 bases from J, with 13 bases between. Germline CDR1 MGHRA, CDR2 YSYEKL. The CDR3 loop spans 16 amino acids. The CDR3 loop is CASSQESGPANSPLHF. The CDR3, as DNA: TGCGCCAGCAGCCAAGAGTCCGGGCCTGCGAATTCACCCCTCCACTTT.

This chain links TRBV19 with TRBJ2-1; no clear D. The V gene's germline CDR1 is LNHDA and CDR2 SQIVND (reference sequence). The CDR3 runs to 15 residues. With 4 bases removed from V and 0 bases from J, the gap between germline ends came to 10 bases. The CDR3 nucleotides are TGTGCCAGTAGTACCGGTGTAGGCTCCTACAATGAGCAGTTCTTC. This encodes CASSTGVGSYNEQFF.

The chain couples TRBV27 to TRBJ2-1, with D uncertain. Germline CDR1 MNHEY, CDR2 SMNVEV (reference sequence). V lost 3 bases and J lost 6, with 15 bases in between. This CDR3 is built from 15 residues. CDR3 sequence (DNA): TGTGCCAGCAGTTTCACGGTAATGGTCCCCAATGAGCAGTTCTTC. It is translated as CASSFTVMVPNEQFF.

The V and J genes are TRBV7-8 and TRBJ2-3; the D gene is possibly TRBD2 (6 bases). V lost 2 bases and J 2 bases, leaving 11 bases between the germline ends. The germline V gene has CDR1 SGHVS and CDR2 FQNEAQ. The CDR3 covers 15 residues. The CDR3, as DNA: TGTGCCAGCAGCTTAATGGGACTTACCACAGATACGCAGTATTTT. This gives the protein CASSLMGLTTDTQYF.

This clone was seen a single time. This chain links TRBV19 with TRBJ1-5; a weak D match, TRBD1 (6 bases). V dropped 1 base and J dropped 1 base, with 20 bases sitting between them. The CDR3 totals 19 residues. The V gene's germline CDR1 is LNHDA and CDR2 SQIVND (reference sequence). The CDR3 region has the DNA TGTGCCAGTAGTATAGCTGGGACATCCTTGATAGGGAGCAATCAGCCCCAGCATTTT. This gives the protein CASSIAGTSLIGSNQPQHF.

V and J are TRBV6-6 and TRBJ2-1; TRBD2 is a possible D gene (6 bases). V was pared by 4 bases and J by 10 bases, with 20 bases between. In germline, CDR1 is MNHNY, CDR2 SVGAGI (reference sequence). CDR3 length: 15 residues. CDR3 nucleotides: TGTGCCAGCAGTTTCGGGACTCCGGGCCGAGGGGAGCAGTTCTTC. It is translated as CASSFGTPGRGEQFF.

Comment on this clone: The same CDR3 also results from other DNA sequences found in this sample. The chain carries TRBV6-5 and TRBJ2-7; no clear D gene. V shed 3 bases and J shed 3 bases, with 18 bases lying between them. This CDR3 contains 16 residues. Germline V CDR1 and CDR2: MNHEY, SVGAGI. Here the CDR3 DNA reads TGTGCCAGCAGTTATGGGTTGGGTGGGCAAGGCTACGAGCAGTACTTC. Translated, it gives CASSYGLGGQGYEQYF.

The chain recombines TRBV2 with TRBJ2-3, with D possibly being TRBD2 (5 bases). The CDR3 extends over 15 amino acids. Trimming removed 8 bases from V and 2 bases from J, with 17 bases in between. Germline CDR1 SNHLY, CDR2 FYNNEI. The CDR3 protein is CASPSRGAVTDTQYF. The CDR3, as DNA: TGTGCCAGCCCCAGCCGGGGAGCAGTCACAGATACGCAGTATTTT.

The chain couples TRBV28 to TRBJ1-5; no clear D. This CDR3 spans 13 amino acids. Trimming stripped 6 bases from V and 0 bases from J, with 6 bases between. CDR1 is MDHEN, CDR2 SYDVKM, per germline. The CDR3 sequence is CASSLLSNQPQHF. The CDR3 DNA is TGTGCCAGCAGCCTCCTTAGCAATCAGCCCCAGCATTTT. The variable domain in full, with the rest retrieved from reference TRBV28 and TRBJ1-5, is DVKVTQSSRYLVKRTGEKVFLECVQDMDHENMFWYRQDPGLGLRLIYFSYDVKMKEKGDIPEGYSVSREKKERFSLILESASTNQTSMYLCASSLLSNQPQHFGDGTRLSIL.

This chain uses TRBV6-5 with TRBJ1-1, with TRBD1 matching 8 bases. The CDR3 has 13 residues. The germline V gene has CDR1 MNHEY and CDR2 SVGAGI. V lost 2 bases and J lost 4; bases outside the gene matches: 0. CDR3 loop: CASSYTGGTEAFF. DNA of the CDR3: TGTGCCAGCAGTTACACAGGGGGCACTGAAGCTTTCTTT.